The 29 T cell receptor beta chains below come from one sample, sequenced in a study of blood T cell repertoires in COVID-19. Data came from immunoSEQ multiplex PCR; TCRdb stores just in-frame clones and leaves some out. The sample includes 270,000 or so clones, about 90% of them seen just once. Source material: peripheral blood. The source is a woman in her fifties or sixties with COVID-19, enrolled during active disease.

V usage is TRBV6-6 and J usage is TRBJ1-1; TRBD1 agrees at 7 bases. The CDR3 length is 15 residues. The junction had 11 bases not matched to a gene; V was cut back by 6 bases and J by 4 bases. CDR1 and CDR2 (germline): MNHNY, SVGAGI (reference sequence). The CDR3 reads CASRATQGVGTEAFF. The DNA for the CDR3 is TGTGCCAGCAGAGCAACGCAGGGGGTAGGCACTGAAGCTTTCTTT.

The chain couples TRBV27 to TRBJ1-4; 7 positions agree with TRBD1. Germline loops: CDR1 MNHEY, CDR2 SMNVEV (reference sequence). CDR3 size: 14 residues. The ends lost 3 bases at V and 14 bases at J; junction bases unmatched: 12. Written as DNA, the CDR3 is TGTGCCAGCAGTTTTAGGGGGCCCCCACCGAGGCTGTTTTTT. Amino acid sequence: CASSFRGPPPRLFF.

The chain joins TRBV5-1 to TRBJ1-2; TRBD1 aligns across 9 bases. The CDR3 is 15 residues long. Germline V gene data show CDR1 as SGHRS and CDR2 as YFSETQ. Trimming took 4 bases from V and 3 from J; bases not matched to a gene: 7. CDR3 coding DNA: TGCGCCAGCAGCACTGGGACAGGGTCTGACTATGGCTACACCTTC. Translating gives CASSTGTGSDYGYTF.

The J gene is TRBJ1-1, the V gene TRBV5-6; D is unresolved. V was shortened by 7 bases and J by 3 bases, with 19 bases between the two germline ends. The CDR3 is 15 amino acids. Germline V gives CDR1 SGHDT, CDR2 YYEEEE. The CDR3 is CASPPGLGFDTEAFF. The CDR3 bases are TGTGCCAGCCCGCCGGGGTTGGGGTTTGACACTGAAGCTTTCTTT.

The chain employs TRBV6-2 or TRBV6-3 and TRBJ1-2, with 9 bases that match TRBD1. The CDR3 is 14 residues long. Germline V CDR1 and CDR2: MNHEY, SVGEGT. The trim removed 1 base at V and 8 bases at J, leaving 5 bases unmatched. CDR3 in amino acids: CASSYYGQGLGYTF. CDR3 in DNA: TGTGCCAGCAGTTACTACGGACAGGGGCTGGGCTACACCTTC.

The chain combines TRBV10-3 with TRBJ1-1; D is perhaps TRBD1 (6 bases). The CDR3 length is 15 residues. CDR1 is ENHRY, CDR2 SYGVKD, per germline. Trimming shortened V by 8 bases and J by 1 base, and 17 bases separated the two germline ends. DNA of the CDR3: TGTGCCATCCAAAAACAGGGCCGGAGGAACACTGAAGCTTTCTTT. Its protein product is CAIQKQGRRNTEAFF.

The rearrangement links TRBV9 to TRBJ1-6; D ambiguous. The length of the CDR3 is 13 residues. V was shortened by 2 bases and J by 7 bases, with 7 bases between the two germline ends. The germline CDR1 and CDR2 sequences are SGDLS and YYNGEE. Written as DNA, the CDR3 is TGTGCCAGCAGCGTCAGAACAAATTCACCCCTCCACTTT. Protein product: CASSVRTNSPLHF.

This chain links TRBV18 with TRBJ2-7; no definite D call. Germline CDR1 KGHSH, CDR2 LQKENI. This CDR3 has 14 amino acids. The V and J ends lost 1 base and 0 bases respectively, with 7 bases between them. The CDR3 DNA reads TGTGCCAGCTCACCACAAGCATACTCCTACGAGCAGTACTTC. Encoded protein: CASSPQAYSYEQYF.

V gene TRBV25-1 combines with J gene TRBJ1-6; D call uncertain. The CDR3 length is 12 residues. Trimming cost V 5 bases and J 10 bases, with 9 bases left between them. Looked up from germline, CDR1 is MGHDK and CDR2 is SYGVNS. DNA of the CDR3: TGTGCCAGCAGTTTTACTAAATCACCCCTCCACTTT. This encodes CASSFTKSPLHF.

This clone was seen a single time. This chain joins TRBV11-2 and TRBJ2-1; D perhaps matches TRBD1 (6 bases). Germline-derived CDR1 and CDR2 are SGHAT and FQNNGV. The CDR3 covers 15 residues. The germline V and J ends were trimmed by 1 base and 0 bases, with 7 bases remaining between them. Written as DNA, the CDR3 is TGTGCCAGCAGCTTAGTGGACAGCTCCTACAATGAGCAGTTCTTC. It translates to CASSLVDSSYNEQFF.

The chain employs TRBV6-2 or TRBV6-3 and TRBJ2-7; TRBD1 might be the D (6 bases). CDR1 and CDR2 from the germline V gene are MNHEY and SVGEGT. This CDR3 is built from 15 residues. V lost 5 bases and J lost 2, with 16 bases in between. The CDR3 nucleotides read TGTGCCAGCAGTGGGTCTGGGGGCGTCACCTACGAGCAGTACTTC. It specifies CASSGSGGVTYEQYF.

J is TRBJ1-1 and V is TRBV5-4, with TRBD1 matching 7 bases. CDR1 and CDR2 (germline): SGHNT, YYREEE (reference sequence). Trimming took 6 bases from V and 0 from J; bases not matched to a gene: 5. This CDR3 region has 14 residues. The CDR3 reads CASKGDRVNTEAFF. The CDR3 coding sequence is TGTGCCAGCAAGGGAGACAGGGTGAACACTGAAGCTTTCTTT.

The chain links TRBV6-1 to TRBJ2-1; D unresolved. CDR3 length: 16 amino acids. The germline V and J ends were trimmed by 2 bases and 0 bases, with 11 bases remaining between them. Per the germline V gene, CDR1 is MNHNS and CDR2 is SASEGT. The CDR3 DNA sequence: TGTGCCAGCAGTGAAAAAACCCCTAGCTCCTACAATGAGCAGTTCTTC. Translated: CASSEKTPSSYNEQFF.

This chain connects TRBV2 to TRBJ1-4, with a weak D call TRBD1 (6 bases). The CDR3 length is 18 residues. Deletions cut 8 bases from V and 7 bases from J, with 29 bases between. The germline CDR1 and CDR2 sequences are SNHLY and FYNNEI. The CDR3 region has the DNA TGTGCCAGCCGCCGTCAGGGGTCCACGGCTGTAACAAGTGAAAAACTGTTTTTT. This codes for CASRRQGSTAVTSEKLFF.

This clone was recorded many times. This chain links TRBV19 with TRBJ2-2; D remains ambiguous. The CDR3 covers 15 residues. Trimming shortened V by 7 bases and J by 3 bases, and 15 bases separated the two germline ends. Germline lookup yields CDR1 LNHDA and CDR2 SQIVND (reference sequence). CDR3 DNA sequence: TGTGCCAGTAATCGTGGAGAATGGGACACCGGGGAGCTGTTTTTT. Its protein product is CASNRGEWDTGELFF.

The V call is TRBV12-3 or TRBV12-4, the J call TRBJ2-7; a weak D match, TRBD1 (6 bases). The CDR3 contains 13 residues. Trimming took off 0 bases at V and 7 bases at J, with 10 bases between the two ends. In DNA form, the CDR3 reads TGTGCCAGCAGTTTAGCGTGGGGGCGGGAGCAGTACTTC. It yields the protein CASSLAWGREQYF.

This clone was seen a handful of times. J is TRBJ1-1 and V is TRBV10-3; D unresolved. V lost 8 bases and J 3 bases, leaving 10 bases between the germline ends. The CDR3 is 12 residues long. Germline V gene data show CDR1 as ENHRY and CDR2 as SYGVKD. In DNA form, the CDR3 reads TGTGCCATCGGCGGGAGGGACACTGAAGCTTTCTTT. Amino acid sequence: CAIGGRDTEAFF.

This rearrangement joins TRBV4-2 to TRBJ1-6; weak D call: TRBD1 (5 bases). The CDR3 sequence is 17 residues long. The ends were cut back, 4 bases at V and 8 bases at J, with 21 bases in the middle. CDR1 LGHNA and CDR2 YNFKEQ come from the germline V gene. This CDR3 is CASSPERGGLRDSPLHF. The CDR3 DNA reads TGTGCCAGCAGCCCGGAGCGGGGGGGTTTACGTGATTCACCCCTCCACTTT.

This rearrangement joins TRBV5-1 to TRBJ1-4; 9 bases map to TRBD1. The CDR3 length is 15 residues. Germline CDR1 reads SGHRS; CDR2 reads YFSETQ. J lost 5 bases, V lost 2 bases, and 4 bases had no gene match. Here the CDR3 DNA reads TGCGCCAGCAGCTTACCGGGACAGGGCAATGAAAAACTGTTTTTT. This codes for CASSLPGQGNEKLFF.

CDR3 residues: CAWEEYRGPGNTIYF. The CDR3 DNA reads as TGTGCCTGGGAGGAATACAGGGGGCCGGGAAACACCATATATTTT. The chain carries TRBV30 and TRBJ1-3; 9 bases are a match to TRBD1. Per the germline V gene, CDR1 is GTSNPN and CDR2 is SVGIG (reference sequence). After removal of 5 bases from V and 4 bases from J, the junction contained 9 bases not matched to a gene. CDR3 length: 15 residues.

The chain couples TRBV10-3 to TRBJ1-1, with 7 nucleotides matching TRBD1. CDR3 length: 15 amino acids. J lost 1 base, V lost 7 bases, and 9 bases had no gene match. Germline V CDR1 and CDR2: ENHRY, SYGVKD. CDR3 sequence (DNA): TGTGCCATCATGGCCGTGGGACAGACGAACACTGAAGCTTTCTTT. Translation: CAIMAVGQTNTEAFF.

The chain joins TRBV9 to TRBJ2-5, with a tentative D call TRBD1 (5 bases). Trimming took off 2 bases at V and 4 bases at J, with 9 bases between the two ends. The germline V gene has CDR1 SGDLS and CDR2 YYNGEE. CDR3 length: 13 amino acids. The CDR3 reads CASSVPGRETQYF. In DNA, the CDR3 is TGTGCCAGCAGCGTGCCAGGGCGAGAGACCCAGTACTTC.

The chain has TRBV2 and TRBJ1-2; D is undetermined. This CDR3 is 12 amino acids long. With 4 bases removed from V and 4 bases from J, the gap between germline ends came to 7 bases. The germline V gene encodes CDR1 SNHLY and CDR2 FYNNEI. The CDR3 loop is CASSGLIYGYTF. DNA of the CDR3: TGTGCCAGCAGTGGACTGATCTATGGCTACACCTTC.

This sequence joins TRBV2 and TRBJ2-3; 7 bases agree with TRBD1. The V gene end was trimmed by 6 bases and the J gene end by 5 bases; junction bases not matched to a gene: 8. CDR3 length: 14 residues. Germline assignment: CDR1 SNHLY and CDR2 FYNNEI. CDR3 sequence: CASSKRTGQDTQYF. For the CDR3, the DNA is TGTGCCAGCAGCAAGAGGACAGGACAAGATACGCAGTATTTT. Filled out from reference TRBV2 and TRBJ2-3, the complete variable domain reads EPEVTQTPSHQVTQMGQEVILRCVPISNHLYFYWYRQILGQKVEFLVSFYNNEISEKSEIFDDQFSVERPDGSNFTLKIRSTKLEDSAMYFCASSKRTGQDTQYFGPGTRLTVL.

J is TRBJ1-2 and V is TRBV4-3; D is unresolved. V was cut by 0 bases and J by 4 bases, with 12 bases left in between. The CDR3 length is 15 residues. Germline loops: CDR1 LGHNA, CDR2 YSLEER. CDR3 region: CASSQETSRGYGYTF. The CDR3 nucleotides read TGCGCCAGCAGCCAAGAAACTTCCCGGGGCTATGGCTACACCTTC.

The chain is built from TRBV7-2 and TRBJ2-1, with D possibly TRBD1 on 5 matching bases. This CDR3 region has 15 residues. The V end was cut by 5 bases, the J end by 0 bases, with 11 bases between. Germline-derived CDR1 and CDR2 are SGHTA and FQGNSA. CDR3 in DNA: TGTGCCAGCAGCCCGGCCCAGGGCTCCTACAATGAGCAGTTCTTC. This sequence encodes CASSPAQGSYNEQFF.

The V and J genes are TRBV6-6 and TRBJ2-1, with 9 nucleotides matching TRBD1. Looked up from germline, CDR1 is MNHNY and CDR2 is SVGAGI (reference sequence). V trimming: 5 bases; J trimming: 3 bases; junction bases outside the gene matches: 11. CDR3 size: 17 residues. The CDR3 region is CASSHPSPGQGYNEQFF. DNA for the CDR3: TGTGCCAGCAGTCACCCTTCCCCGGGACAGGGCTACAATGAGCAGTTCTTC.

The rearrangement uses TRBV27 and TRBJ1-1, with D perhaps matching TRBD1 (5 bases). Germline CDR1 and CDR2: MNHEY and SMNVEV (reference sequence). This CDR3 has 15 residues. V lost 5 bases, J lost 5 bases, and 18 bases lay in between. CDR3 DNA: TGTGCCAGCAGTATTCGAACTCTGGGACTAACTGAAGCTTTCTTT. Protein product: CASSIRTLGLTEAFF.

This chain joins TRBV9 and TRBJ1-1; no reliable D call. The CDR3 spans 16 residues. In germline, CDR1 is SGDLS, CDR2 YYNGEE. Trimming removed 4 bases from V and 1 base from J, with 17 bases in between. In nucleotides, the CDR3 is TGTGCCAGCAGCCCCCCCGTGAGGGAACCGAACACTGAAGCTTTCTTT. Protein product: CASSPPVREPNTEAFF.